The next 18 T cell receptor beta chains were all read from a single sample in a study of shared clonotypes between healthy human individuals. Using immunoSEQ multiplex PCR, the repertoire was profiled, and TCRdb retains in-frame clones only, with some absent. Of 1 million to 1.2 million clones detected, about 72% appear once; the ten largest clones hold roughly 0.82%. Sequencing used memory CD4+ T cells from PBMCs. Subset described: CD45RA-negative fraction. The receptors were gathered from a man aged 18 to 30 in good health. Some clones in this sample may be carry-over from other donors' samples.

Concerning this clone itself: This sample also contains other DNA sequences that code for the same CDR3. The chain couples TRBV5-4 to TRBJ2-1; 7 bases map to TRBD1. This CDR3 region has 15 residues. Trimming cost V 4 bases and J 4 bases; bases outside gene matches: 8. Germline V lookup: CDR1 SGHNT, CDR2 YYREEE (reference sequence). The CDR3 spells CASSPAGTEYNEQFF. CDR3 sequence (DNA): TGTGCCAGCAGCCCGGCCGGGACAGAGTACAATGAGCAGTTCTTC.

This chain connects TRBV2 to TRBJ2-7, with TRBD2 identical over 10 bases. This CDR3 has 18 amino acids. Germline V gives CDR1 SNHLY, CDR2 FYNNEI. V gave up 0 bases and J gave up 0 bases; unmatched junction bases: 8. The CDR3 DNA follows: TGTGCCAGCAGTGAAGCCTGGCTAGCGGGAGTTGCCTCCTACGAGCAGTACTTC. It specifies CASSEAWLAGVASYEQYF.

The chain employs TRBV20-1 and TRBJ2-7; the D is unclear. Germline loops: CDR1 DFQATT, CDR2 SNEGSKA (reference sequence). The length of the CDR3 is 9 residues. Between the trimmed V and J ends, which lost 3 bases and 6 bases, there was a span of 3 bases. DNA of the CDR3: TGCAGTGCTAGCGGCGAGCAGTACTTC. Translating it yields CSASGEQYF.

The genes are TRBV29-1 and TRBJ2-2, with TRBD1 matching 9 bases. Per the germline V gene, CDR1 is SQVTM and CDR2 is ANQGSEA. Losses at the gene ends were 7 bases for V and 1 base for J; bases not matched to a gene: 4. This CDR3 is 14 amino acids long. The CDR3, as DNA: TGCAGCGCCCAGGGACAGGGGAACACCGGGGAGCTGTTTTTT. This codes for CSAQGQGNTGELFF.

The V call is TRBV5-6, the J call TRBJ2-2, with TRBD2 identical over 9 bases. From germline, CDR1 is SGHDT and CDR2 YYEEEE. J gave up 6 bases and V 0 bases, and 3 bases lay outside the gene matches. This CDR3 has 15 residues. The CDR3: CASSLGGRAAGELFF. For the CDR3, the DNA is TGTGCCAGCAGCTTGGGCGGGAGGGCCGCCGGGGAGCTGTTTTTT.

This clone occurred once. The V gene is TRBV15, the J gene TRBJ2-1; 7 nucleotides agree with TRBD1. V shed 6 bases, J shed 0 bases, and the junction held 11 bases outside the gene matches. Looked up from germline, CDR1 is LNHNV and CDR2 is YYDKDF (reference sequence). The CDR3 is 17 amino acids. The chain's CDR3 is CATRKRTGATSYNEQFF. For the CDR3, the DNA is TGTGCCACCAGAAAAAGGACAGGTGCGACCTCCTACAATGAGCAGTTCTTC.

This clone was seen more than once but under ten times. The V call is TRBV5-4, the J call TRBJ2-5; TRBD1 might be the D (5 bases). Matching the DNA end better, TRBJ2-7 makes the J call doubtful. The CDR3 spans 14 residues. Germline lookup yields CDR1 SGHNT and CDR2 YYREEE (reference sequence). The CDR3 bases are TGTGCCAGCAGCTTGGGGGCAGGGTTGGGCGAGCAGTACTTC. It yields the protein CASSLGAGLGEQYF.

The DNA of the CDR3 is TGTGCCAGCAGCCGCACCGAGGGCAATCAGCCCCAGCATTTT. Amino acid sequence: CASSRTEGNQPQHF. The V gene is TRBV5-4, the J gene TRBJ1-5; D is ambiguous. Per the germline V gene, CDR1 is SGHNT and CDR2 is YYREEE (reference sequence). Trimming left V 4 bases short and J 2 bases short, with 10 bases between. The CDR3 extends over 14 amino acids. Full variable domain (remainder filled in from reference TRBV5-4 and TRBJ1-5): ETGVTQSPTHLIKTRGQQVTLRCSSQSGHNTVSWYQQALGQGPQFIFQYYREEENGRGNFPPRFSGLQFPNYSSELNVNALELDDSALYLCASSRTEGNQPQHFGDGTRLSIL.

This clone was counted a single time. The V gene is TRBV4-3, the J gene TRBJ2-2, with D uncertain. Per germline, CDR1 LGHNA and CDR2 YSLEER. The germline V and J ends were trimmed by 0 bases and 3 bases, with 5 bases remaining between them. The CDR3 loop spans 14 amino acids. The CDR3 protein is CASSQEKHTGELFF. Here the CDR3 DNA reads TGCGCCAGCAGCCAAGAGAAACACACCGGGGAGCTGTTTTTT.

V is TRBV28 and J is TRBJ2-7; 8 positions match TRBD2. CDR3 size: 14 residues. Trimming cost V 2 bases and J 9 bases; bases outside gene matches: 9. Germline CDR1 is MDHEN and CDR2 is SYDVKM. The CDR3 region has the DNA TGTGCCAGCAGTTTAGCGGGAGGAGGCTTGGGGCAGTACTTC. The encoded protein is CASSLAGGGLGQYF.

There are a few counts of this clone. The genes are TRBV30 and TRBJ1-3, with TRBD1 identical over 7 bases. This CDR3 is built from 16 residues. Germline V lookup: CDR1 GTSNPN, CDR2 SVGIG (reference sequence). Trimming removed 4 bases from V and 0 bases from J; junction bases left unmatched: 9. The CDR3 protein is CAWKGGRHYSGNTIYF. DNA for the CDR3: TGTGCCTGGAAAGGGGGCCGGCACTACTCTGGAAACACCATATATTTT.

The chain employs TRBV11-3 and TRBJ1-2; 8 bases match TRBD1. Germline V gene data show CDR1 as SGHNT and CDR2 as YENEEA. This CDR3 contains 13 residues. The trim removed 8 bases at V and 4 bases at J, leaving 6 bases unmatched. The CDR3 loop reads CASRPGQGYGYTF. The CDR3 DNA sequence: TGTGCCAGCCGACCTGGACAGGGCTATGGCTACACCTTC.

V and J are TRBV15 and TRBJ2-5; D might be TRBD1 or TRBD2, each matching 6 bases. CDR3 length equals 15 residues. Trimming left V 6 bases short and J 5 bases short, with 19 bases between. Looked up from germline, CDR1 is LNHNV and CDR2 is YYDKDF (reference sequence). CDR3 region: CATSVNRAGGETQYF. The CDR3 nucleotides are TGTGCCACCAGTGTCAACAGGGCCGGGGGCGAGACCCAGTACTTC.

V gene TRBV5-1 combines with J gene TRBJ1-1, with unresolved D. The V gene lost 0 bases and the J gene lost 4 bases, with 10 bases spanning the gap. Per the germline V gene, CDR1 is SGHRS and CDR2 is YFSETQ. This CDR3 has 14 residues. The CDR3 coding sequence is TGCGCCAGCAGCTTGGATTTGGTCAGCACTGAAGCTTTCTTT. It specifies CASSLDLVSTEAFF.

In its sample, this clone was seen a few times. The J gene is TRBJ2-7, the V gene TRBV18, with 8 bases identical to TRBD1. J was trimmed by 5 bases and V by 2 bases; bases with no gene match: 5. The CDR3 is made up of 14 amino acids. The germline V gene encodes CDR1 KGHSH and CDR2 LQKENI. DNA for the CDR3: TGTGCCAGCTCACCAGCAACAGGGGGTAACGAGCAGTACTTC. This translates into CASSPATGGNEQYF.

This clone was picked up a small number of times. V usage is TRBV6-1 and J usage is TRBJ1-2; no clear D gene. Trimming left V 2 bases short and J 5 bases short, with 6 bases between. Germline assignment: CDR1 MNHNS and CDR2 SASEGT. This CDR3 comprises 12 residues. The CDR3 region has the DNA TGTGCCAGCAGTGAAAAGACATATGGCTACACCTTC. The encoded protein is CASSEKTYGYTF.

The chain uses TRBV6-4 and TRBJ1-2, with a weak D call TRBD1 (6 bases). From germline, CDR1 is MRHNA and CDR2 SNTAGT. Between the trimmed V and J ends, which lost 6 bases and 13 bases, there was a span of 24 bases. The CDR3 extends over 14 amino acids. CDR3 in amino acids: CASSPGSQGTPFTF. The DNA of the CDR3 is TGTGCCAGCAGCCCCGGGTCTCAGGGGACTCCGTTCACCTTC.

For this clone: Other nucleotide sequences from this sample produce the same CDR3. This chain links TRBV2 with TRBJ1-1; D gene ambiguous. There are 13 residues in the CDR3. The germline V gene encodes CDR1 SNHLY and CDR2 FYNNEI. V was clipped by 4 bases and J by 1 base, with 7 bases between them. The CDR3 nucleotides read TGTGCCAGCAGTGGTCAACAGAACACTGAAGCTTTCTTT. Translating gives CASSGQQNTEAFF.